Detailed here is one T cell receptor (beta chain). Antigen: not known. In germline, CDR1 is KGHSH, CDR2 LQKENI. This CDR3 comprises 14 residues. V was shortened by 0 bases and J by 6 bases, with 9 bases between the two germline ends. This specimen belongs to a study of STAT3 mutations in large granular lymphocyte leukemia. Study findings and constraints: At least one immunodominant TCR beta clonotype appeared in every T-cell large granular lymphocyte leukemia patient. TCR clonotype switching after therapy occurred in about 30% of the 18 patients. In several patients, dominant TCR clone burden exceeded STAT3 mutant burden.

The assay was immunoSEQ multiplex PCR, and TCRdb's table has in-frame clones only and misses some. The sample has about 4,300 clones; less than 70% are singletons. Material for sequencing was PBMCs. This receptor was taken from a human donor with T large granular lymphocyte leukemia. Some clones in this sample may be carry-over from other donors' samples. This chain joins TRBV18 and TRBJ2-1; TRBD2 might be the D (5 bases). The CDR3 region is CASSPPREPNEQFF. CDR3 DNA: TGTGCCAGCTCACCACCGAGGGAGCCCAATGAGCAGTTCTTC.